This is a list of T cell receptor beta chains from one sample in a study of blood T cell repertoires in COVID-19. Some clones are missing from TCRdb's copy, which holds only in-frame ones; the method was immunoSEQ multiplex PCR. Found here are 140,000 or so clones, around 90% of them singletons; the top ten hold 1.5% to 2%. The sequencing input was peripheral blood. The receptors here all came from a man between 65 and 79 years old with acute or convalescent COVID-19. Each CDR3 is given with its conserved first and last residue. D genes are given only for firm matches. Clone sizes are given selectively: once, few, many, or a class where the clone is expanded.

len,abundance,v_gene,j_gene,d_gene,CDR3aa,CDR3nt
14,once,TRBV5-1,TRBJ1-2,NA,CASSLTREIGGYTF,TGCGCCAGCAGCTTGACCCGGGAGATCGGTGGCTACACCTTC
15,NA,TRBV5-1,TRBJ2-2,TRBD2,CASRERGLNTGELFF,TGCGCCAGCCGAGAGCGGGGTCTGAACACCGGGGAGCTGTTTTTT
15,NA,TRBV19,TRBJ1-5,NA,CASSISRGGGQPQHF,TGTGCCAGTAGTATATCAAGGGGAGGAGGGCAGCCCCAGCATTTT
15,NA,TRBV5-1,TRBJ2-1,NA,CASSPQTGGTLEQFF,TGCGCCAGCAGCCCCCAAACGGGCGGGACCTTAGAGCAGTTCTTC
16,few,TRBV6-5,TRBJ1-3,NA,CASSFEGAFTGNTIYF,TGTGCCAGCAGTTTTGAGGGAGCTTTCACTGGAAACACCATATATTTT
13,NA,TRBV19,TRBJ1-5,NA,CASSITGNQPQHF,TGTGCCAGTAGTATTACGGGCAATCAGCCCCAGCATTTT
13,NA,TRBV5-8,TRBJ2-7,NA,CASSQDRRHEQYF,TGTGCCAGCAGCCAAGACAGGCGTCACGAGCAGTACTTC
15,NA,TRBV7-9,TRBJ1-6,TRBD1,CASSFTGGARSPLHF,TGTGCCAGCAGCTTTACAGGGGGCGCGAGGTCACCCCTCCACTTT
14,NA,TRBV2,TRBJ1-5,NA,CASSEISSNQPQHF,TGTGCCAGCAGTGAAATCAGTAGCAATCAGCCCCAGCATTTT
17,NA,TRBV14,TRBJ1-1,NA,CASSQGGRGFTNTEAFF,TGTGCCAGCAGCCAAGGAGGCAGGGGTTTTACGAACACTGAAGCTTTCTTT
14,NA,TRBV10-1,TRBJ2-5,NA,CASSESGGEETQYF,TGCGCCAGCAGTGAGTCTGGGGGCGAAGAGACCCAGTACTTC
14,NA,TRBV5-1,TRBJ1-1,NA,CASSRRTGNTEAFF,TGCGCCAGCAGCCGGAGGACTGGGAACACTGAAGCTTTCTTT
12,NA,TRBV27,TRBJ2-7,NA,CASSFPVYEQYF,TGTGCCAGCAGTTTTCCCGTCTACGAGCAGTACTTC
17,NA,TRBV7-2,TRBJ2-2,NA,CASSFGQGLGETGELFF,TGTGCCAGCAGCTTCGGTCAGGGCTTGGGTGAAACCGGGGAGCTGTTTTTT
15,NA,TRBV11-2,TRBJ1-5,NA,CASSLAAGANQPQHF,TGTGCCAGCAGCTTAGCTGCAGGGGCCAATCAGCCCCAGCATTTT
16,once,TRBV2,TRBJ2-6,TRBD2,CASTRGGPSGANVLTF,TGTGCCAGCACCCGGGGGGGGCCCTCTGGGGCCAACGTCCTGACTTTC
13,once,TRBV6-5,TRBJ1-5,TRBD1,CASRQGLDQPQHF,TGTGCCAGCAGACAGGGGCTGGATCAGCCCCAGCATTTT
15,NA,TRBV5-8,TRBJ1-1,TRBD1,CASSLRGQLNTEAFF,TGTGCCAGCAGCTTGAGGGGACAGCTGAACACTGAAGCTTTCTTT
17,NA,TRBV5-6,TRBJ2-2,TRBD2,CASSPLAGAAYPGELFF,TGTGCCAGCAGCCCATTAGCGGGGGCCGCTTATCCCGGGGAGCTGTTTTTT
15,NA,TRBV2,TRBJ2-2,NA,CASNREGTGAGELFF,TGTGCCAGCAACAGGGAGGGGACGGGGGCCGGGGAGCTGTTTTTT
14,NA,TRBV5-1,TRBJ1-1,TRBD1,CASSAGQTSTEAFF,TGCGCCAGCAGCGCGGGACAGACGTCCACTGAAGCTTTCTTT
16,NA,TRBV29-1,TRBJ2-5,NA,CSVLEGSSGWGETQYF,TGCAGCGTTCTTGAAGGGTCGTCAGGGTGGGGAGAGACCCAGTACTTC
16,NA,TRBV9,TRBJ2-1,NA,CASSVGLWTGLGEQFF,TGTGCCAGCAGCGTGGGGCTTTGGACGGGTTTGGGAGAGCAGTTCTTC
14,NA,TRBV2,TRBJ1-5,NA,CASSDGPSNQPQHF,TGTGCCAGCAGTGATGGCCCTAGCAATCAGCCCCAGCATTTT
15,NA,TRBV10-3,TRBJ1-2,TRBD1,CAISESQGSNYGHTF,TGTGCCATCAGTGAGTCACAGGGGAGTAACTATGGCCACACCTTC
13,NA,TRBV27,TRBJ2-7,NA,CASSLWSGYEQYF,TGTGCCAGCAGTTTATGGTCCGGCTACGAGCAGTACTTC
15,NA,TRBV5-1,TRBJ2-6,TRBD1,CASSLTGAGANVLTF,TGCGCCAGCAGCTTAACAGGGGCTGGGGCCAACGTCCTGACTTTC
13,NA,TRBV3-1/TRBV3-2,TRBJ2-3,NA,CASSQSSTDTQYF,TGTGCCAGCAGCCAATCGAGCACAGATACGCAGTATTTT
15,NA,TRBV2,TRBJ1-3,TRBD1,CASSRQGTPGNTIYF,TGTGCCAGCAGTAGACAGGGGACGCCTGGAAACACCATATATTTT
15,NA,TRBV9,TRBJ2-7,NA,CASSPATGLSYEQYF,TGTGCCAGCAGCCCAGCGACAGGATTGTCCTACGAGCAGTACTTC
14,NA,TRBV5-1,TRBJ1-3,NA,CASSSGSSGNTIYF,TGCGCCAGCAGCTCCGGTTCCTCTGGAAACACCATATATTTT
14,few,TRBV28,TRBJ2-7,NA,CASSVALSSYEQYF,TGTGCCAGCAGCGTTGCCCTGAGCTCCTACGAGCAGTACTTC
19,NA,TRBV7-9,TRBJ2-6,NA,CASSLVYPGKYSGANVLTF,TGTGCCAGCAGCTTAGTCTACCCCGGTAAATACTCTGGGGCCAACGTCCTGACTTTC
13,NA,TRBV11-2,TRBJ1-2,NA,CAISQRAGYGYTF,TGTGCCATTTCCCAGCGGGCTGGCTATGGCTACACCTTC
12,NA,TRBV30,TRBJ2-1,NA,CACSISALEQFF,TGTGCCTGCTCCATTAGCGCACTTGAGCAGTTCTTC
18,NA,TRBV19,TRBJ1-4,TRBD1,CASSMTGTAYFYHEKLFF,TGTGCCAGTAGTATGACCGGGACAGCGTATTTTTATCATGAAAAACTGTTTTTT
17,few,TRBV15,TRBJ2-6,TRBD1,CATSSDRGTDGANVLTF,TGTGCCACCAGCAGCGACAGGGGAACTGATGGGGCCAACGTCCTGACTTTC
11,NA,TRBV19,TRBJ1-1,NA,CASSRTAEAFF,TGTGCCAGTAGTAGGACAGCTGAAGCTTTCTTT
14,NA,TRBV7-2,TRBJ1-1,TRBD1,CASSRDRGSPEAFF,TGTGCCAGCAGTCGAGACAGGGGATCCCCTGAAGCTTTCTTT